A single sample is the source of the 8 T cell receptor beta chains below, sequenced in a study of blood T cell repertoires in COVID-19. Using immunoSEQ multiplex PCR, the repertoire was profiled, and TCRdb retains in-frame clones only, with some absent. In the table there are 210,000 or so clones, 75% to 90% of which are singletons. Sequenced material: peripheral blood. These receptor sequences come from a woman aged 40-49 years with acute or convalescent COVID-19.

This chain uses TRBV19 with TRBJ2-1, with D perhaps matching TRBD1 (6 bases). This CDR3 has 12 residues. The V end lost 3 bases, the J end lost 7 bases, and 7 bases lay between the germline ends. Germline V lookup: CDR1 LNHDA, CDR2 SQIVND (reference sequence). The CDR3 region has the DNA TGTGCCAGTAGTATCAGGGGAAATGAGCAGTTCTTC. This gives the protein CASSIRGNEQFF.

This clone has only one observation. The V and J genes are TRBV5-8 and TRBJ1-1; D is unresolved. The germline gives CDR1 SGHTS, CDR2 YDEGEE. The germline V and J ends were trimmed by 7 bases and 5 bases, with 18 bases remaining between them. The CDR3 is made up of 14 amino acids. The CDR3: CASGRGGLRTEAFF. The CDR3 nucleotides are TGTGCCAGCGGACGGGGAGGGTTGCGGACTGAAGCTTTCTTT.

Points on this clone: At one of its ends the junction is not consistent with the germline gene, which may arise from a read error. This rearrangement joins TRBV7-8 to TRBJ2-3, with TRBD2 matching over 11 bases. Germline-derived CDR1 and CDR2 are SGHVS and FQNEAQ. The CDR3 is 15 residues long. Written as DNA, the CDR3 is TGTGCCAGCAGTTTAGCGGGGGGGCAGTCAGATACGCAGTATTTT. It yields the protein CASSLAGGQSDTQYF.

The chain couples TRBV5-8 to TRBJ1-5, with 7 bases identical to TRBD1. CDR1 and CDR2 from the germline V gene are SGHTS and YDEGEE. V was clipped by 0 bases and J by 5 bases; unmatched bases: 8. The CDR3 runs 16 residues. The CDR3 reads CASSLEGGLSYQPQHF. For the CDR3, the DNA is TGTGCCAGCAGCTTGGAAGGGGGCCTTTCTTATCAGCCCCAGCATTTT. Using reference TRBV5-8 and TRBJ1-5 for the parts outside the CDR3, the full variable domain is EAGVTQSPTHLIKTRGQQATLRCSPISGHTSVYWYQQALGLGLQFLLWYDEGEERNRGNFPPRFSGRQFPNYSSELNVNALELEDSALYLCASSLEGGLSYQPQHFGDGTRLSIL.

V gene TRBV20-1 combines with J gene TRBJ1-5; the D gene is possibly TRBD1 (5 bases). The germline gives CDR1 DFQATT, CDR2 SNEGSKA (reference sequence). This CDR3 has 16 amino acids. Trimming removed 3 bases from V and 3 bases from J, with 18 bases in between. CDR3 nucleotide sequence: TGCAGTGCTAGTTCCACCGGGGGAACAGTCAATCAGCCCCAGCATTTT. It specifies CSASSTGGTVNQPQHF.

The gene calls are TRBV5-1 and TRBJ1-1; no clear D gene. V shed 0 bases and J shed 1 base, with 7 bases lying between them. Looked up from germline, CDR1 is SGHRS and CDR2 is YFSETQ. CDR3 length: 14 amino acids. This CDR3 reads CASSLADKNTEAFF. The DNA of the CDR3 is TGCGCCAGCAGCTTGGCCGACAAGAACACTGAAGCTTTCTTT.

The chain has TRBV7-6 and TRBJ2-5; TRBD1 agrees at 9 bases. V lost 4 bases to trimming and J lost 0 bases; unmatched junction nucleotides: 6. CDR1 and CDR2 (germline): SGHVS, FNYEAQ. The CDR3 is made up of 16 amino acids. The CDR3 spells CASSSTTGGDQETQYF. CDR3 in DNA: TGTGCCAGCAGCTCGACGACAGGGGGGGACCAAGAGACCCAGTACTTC.

V usage is TRBV5-8 and J usage is TRBJ1-1, with a possible D match to TRBD1 (6 bases). The length of the CDR3 is 18 residues. Germline loops: CDR1 SGHTS, CDR2 YDEGEE. V lost 3 bases and J 0 bases, leaving 21 bases between the germline ends. The CDR3 spells CASSSQKSYRAVNTEAFF. The CDR3 DNA follows: TGTGCCAGCAGCTCCCAAAAAAGTTACAGGGCCGTGAACACTGAAGCTTTCTTT. The complete variable domain, with remaining parts taken from reference TRBV5-8 and TRBJ1-1, reads EAGVTQSPTHLIKTRGQQATLRCSPISGHTSVYWYQQALGLGLQFLLWYDEGEERNRGNFPPRFSGRQFPNYSSELNVNALELEDSALYLCASSSQKSYRAVNTEAFFGQGTRLTVV.